This T cell receptor (beta chain) was sequenced for a study of cytomegalovirus exposure and HLA in healthy donors. V gave up 5 bases and J gave up 1 base, with 11 bases separating them. This CDR3 has 14 amino acids. CDR1 and CDR2 (germline): MDHEN, SYDVKM. In the PCR, 60 Vbeta and 13 Jbeta primers were used. Sequenced by immunoSEQ multiplex PCR; TCRdb stores in-frame clones only, minus some. The sample's table shows 150,000 or so clones. The sequence was obtained from a woman aged 50 to 65 in good health and CMV-seronegative. The chain recombines TRBV28 with TRBJ1-1; D perhaps matches TRBD1 (5 bases). The source material was PBMCs. CDR3 DNA sequence: TGTGCCAGCAGTATACTGCAGGGGAACACTGAAGCTTTCTTT. It specifies CASSILQGNTEAFF.